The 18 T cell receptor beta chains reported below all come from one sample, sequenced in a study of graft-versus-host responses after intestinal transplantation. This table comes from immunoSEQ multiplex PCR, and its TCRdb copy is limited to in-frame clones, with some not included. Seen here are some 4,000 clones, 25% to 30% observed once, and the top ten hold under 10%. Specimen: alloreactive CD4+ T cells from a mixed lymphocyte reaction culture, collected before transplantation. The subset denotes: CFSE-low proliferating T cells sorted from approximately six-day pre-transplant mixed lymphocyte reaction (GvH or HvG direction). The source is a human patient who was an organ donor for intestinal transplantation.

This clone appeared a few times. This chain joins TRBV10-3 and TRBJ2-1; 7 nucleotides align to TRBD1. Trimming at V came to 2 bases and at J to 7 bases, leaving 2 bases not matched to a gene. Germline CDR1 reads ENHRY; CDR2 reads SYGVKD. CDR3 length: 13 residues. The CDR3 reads CAISELGQNEQFF. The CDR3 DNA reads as TGTGCCATCAGTGAGCTGGGACAGAATGAGCAGTTCTTC.

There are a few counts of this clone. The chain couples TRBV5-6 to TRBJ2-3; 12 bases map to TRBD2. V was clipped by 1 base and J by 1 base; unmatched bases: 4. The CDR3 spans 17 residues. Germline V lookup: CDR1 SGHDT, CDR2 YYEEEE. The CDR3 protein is CASSLSPSGGGTDTQYF. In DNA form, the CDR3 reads TGTGCCAGCAGCTTGTCTCCTAGCGGGGGGGGCACAGATACGCAGTATTTT.

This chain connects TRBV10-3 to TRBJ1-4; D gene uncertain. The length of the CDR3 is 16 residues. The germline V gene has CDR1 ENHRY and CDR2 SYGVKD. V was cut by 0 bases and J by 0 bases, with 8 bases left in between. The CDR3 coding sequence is TGTGCCATCAGTGAGTCAGGGATTGCAACTAATGAAAAACTGTTTTTT. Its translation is CAISESGIATNEKLFF.

Here the CDR3 reads CASSLRTLSTDTQYF. The CDR3, as DNA: TGTGCCAGCAGTTTAAGGACACTTAGCACAGATACGCAGTATTTT. This chain joins TRBV27 and TRBJ2-3, with D tentatively TRBD1 (5 bases). Deletions cut 2 bases from V and 0 bases from J, with 9 bases between. The germline V gene has CDR1 MNHEY and CDR2 SMNVEV (reference sequence). This CDR3 is 15 amino acids long.

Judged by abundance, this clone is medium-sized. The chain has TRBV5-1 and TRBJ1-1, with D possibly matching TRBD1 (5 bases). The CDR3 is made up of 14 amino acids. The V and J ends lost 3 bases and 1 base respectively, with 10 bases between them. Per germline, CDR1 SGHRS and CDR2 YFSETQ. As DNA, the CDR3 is TGCGCCAGCAGCTGGGAGACAGCGAACACTGAAGCTTTCTTT. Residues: CASSWETANTEAFF.

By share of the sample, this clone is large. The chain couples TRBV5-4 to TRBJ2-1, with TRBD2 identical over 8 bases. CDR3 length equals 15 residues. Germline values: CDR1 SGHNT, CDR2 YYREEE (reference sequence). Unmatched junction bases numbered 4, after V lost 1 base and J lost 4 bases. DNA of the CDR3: TGTGCCAGCAGCTTGAGGAGCGGGGGTTACAATGAGCAGTTCTTC. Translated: CASSLRSGGYNEQFF.

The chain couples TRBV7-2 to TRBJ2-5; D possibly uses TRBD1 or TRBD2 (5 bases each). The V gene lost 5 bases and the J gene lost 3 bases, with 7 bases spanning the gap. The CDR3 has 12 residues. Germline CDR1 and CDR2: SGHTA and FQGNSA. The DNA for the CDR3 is TGTGCCAGCAGCCAGGGAGAAGAGACCCAGTACTTC. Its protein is CASSQGEETQYF.

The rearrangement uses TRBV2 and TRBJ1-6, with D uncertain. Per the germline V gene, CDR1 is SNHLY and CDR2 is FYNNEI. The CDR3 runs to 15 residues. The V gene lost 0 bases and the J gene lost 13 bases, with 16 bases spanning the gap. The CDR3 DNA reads TGTGCCAGCAGTGAAGCGGTCCAGGACTTCACCCCCCTCCACTTT. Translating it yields CASSEAVQDFTPLHF.

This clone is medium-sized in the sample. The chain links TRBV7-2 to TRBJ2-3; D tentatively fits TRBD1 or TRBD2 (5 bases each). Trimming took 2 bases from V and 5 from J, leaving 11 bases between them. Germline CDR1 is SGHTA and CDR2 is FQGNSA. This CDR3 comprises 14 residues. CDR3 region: CASSLFGALDTQYF. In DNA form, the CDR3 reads TGTGCCAGCAGCTTATTCGGGGCCCTAGATACGCAGTATTTT.

This CDR3 is CASSPWDSSIYEQYF. The CDR3 DNA sequence: TGTGCCAGCAGTCCCTGGGACAGCTCAATTTACGAGCAGTACTTC. The chain joins TRBV7-2 to TRBJ2-7, with TRBD1 identical over 7 bases. Germline-derived CDR1 and CDR2 are SGHTA and FQGNSA. CDR3 length: 15 amino acids. J was trimmed by 4 bases and V by 6 bases; bases with no gene match: 12.

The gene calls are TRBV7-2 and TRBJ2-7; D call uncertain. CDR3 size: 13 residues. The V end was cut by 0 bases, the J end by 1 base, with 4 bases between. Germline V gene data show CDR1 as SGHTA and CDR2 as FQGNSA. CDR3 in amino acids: CASSLAGSYEQYF. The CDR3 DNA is TGTGCCAGCAGCTTAGCGGGGTCCTACGAGCAGTACTTC.

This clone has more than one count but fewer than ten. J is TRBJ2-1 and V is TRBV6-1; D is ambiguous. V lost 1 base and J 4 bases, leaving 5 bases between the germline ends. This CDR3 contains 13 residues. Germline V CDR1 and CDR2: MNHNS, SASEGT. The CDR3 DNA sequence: TGTGCCAGCAGTGAAGTAAGTTACAATGAGCAGTTCTTC. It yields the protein CASSEVSYNEQFF.

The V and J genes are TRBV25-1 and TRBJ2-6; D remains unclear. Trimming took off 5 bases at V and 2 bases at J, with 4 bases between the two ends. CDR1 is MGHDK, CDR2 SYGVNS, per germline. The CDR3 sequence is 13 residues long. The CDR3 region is CASSHAGANVLTF. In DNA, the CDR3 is TGTGCCAGCAGTCATGCTGGGGCCAACGTCCTGACTTTC.

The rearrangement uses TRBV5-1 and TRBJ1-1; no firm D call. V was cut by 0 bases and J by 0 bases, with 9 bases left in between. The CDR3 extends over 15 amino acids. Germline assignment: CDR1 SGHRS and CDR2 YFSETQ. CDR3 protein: CASSLGPPVNTEAFF. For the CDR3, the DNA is TGCGCCAGCAGCTTGGGCCCGCCAGTGAACACTGAAGCTTTCTTT.

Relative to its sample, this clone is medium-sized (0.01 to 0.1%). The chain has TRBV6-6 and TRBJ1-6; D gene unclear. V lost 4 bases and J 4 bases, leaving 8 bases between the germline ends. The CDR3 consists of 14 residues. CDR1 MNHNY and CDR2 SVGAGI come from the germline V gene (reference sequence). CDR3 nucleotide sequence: TGTGCCAGCAGTTTATATATATATAATTCACCCCTCCACTTT. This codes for CASSLYIYNSPLHF.

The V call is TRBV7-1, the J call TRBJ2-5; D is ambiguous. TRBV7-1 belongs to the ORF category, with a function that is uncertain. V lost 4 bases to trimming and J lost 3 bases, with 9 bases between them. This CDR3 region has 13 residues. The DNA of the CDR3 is TGTGCCAGCAGCTTAGGCCGGAAAGAGACCCAGTACTTC. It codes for CASSLGRKETQYF.

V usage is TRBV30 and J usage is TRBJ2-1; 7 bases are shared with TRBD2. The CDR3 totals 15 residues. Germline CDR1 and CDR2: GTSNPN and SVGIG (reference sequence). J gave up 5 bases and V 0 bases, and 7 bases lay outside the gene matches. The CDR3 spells CAWSVKGLVNNEQFF. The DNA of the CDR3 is TGTGCCTGGAGTGTCAAAGGACTAGTCAACAATGAGCAGTTCTTC.

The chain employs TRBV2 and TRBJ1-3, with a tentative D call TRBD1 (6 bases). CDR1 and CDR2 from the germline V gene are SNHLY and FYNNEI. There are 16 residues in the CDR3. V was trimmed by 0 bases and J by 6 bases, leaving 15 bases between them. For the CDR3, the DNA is TGTGCCAGCAGTGAAGCGTGGGCGGGGGGCGAAAACACCATATATTTT. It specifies CASSEAWAGGENTIYF.